This T cell receptor (beta chain) was obtained from a study of CD8 T cells in ankylosing spondylitis. General study findings and limits: Disease-linked clones were CD8+ and relatively rare in peripheral blood. From matched ankylosing spondylitis synovial fluid, disease-linked clones were reportedly recovered at significantly enriched levels. A TCR beta motif of several highly homologous variants seemed to mark ankylosing spondylitis blood.

The V gene end was trimmed by 4 bases and the J gene end by 6 bases; junction bases not matched to a gene: 7. Germline V gene lookup returns CDR1 SGHDT and CDR2 YYEEEE. This CDR3 has 14 amino acids. This clonotype was seen more than once but under ten times. Its matching antigen is unknown. TCRdb re-derived calls from the 5' RACE reads in MiXCR, one entry per CDR3 protein. The table has about 90,000 distinct CDR3 sequences, roughly 10% seen once. The sequencing sample was made of blood, either unsorted or a sorted T cell fraction (not recorded which). This TCR came from a male donor with ankylosing spondylitis. The J gene is TRBJ2-1, the V gene TRBV5-6, with 7 bases fitting TRBD2. As DNA, the CDR3 is TGTGCCAGCAGCGCCGGGACTATCATCAATGAGCAGTTCTTC. This gives the protein CASSAGTIINEQFF.